This T cell receptor (beta chain) came from a study of cytomegalovirus exposure and HLA in healthy donors. Study overall: Around 80 million unique TCR sequences came from HLA-typed donors in an early release.

V lost 6 bases, J lost 5 bases, and 6 bases stayed unmatched. The CDR3 covers 13 residues. Per the germline V gene, CDR1 is MNHEY and CDR2 is SVGAGI. The PCR had 60 Vbeta and 13 Jbeta primers. The method was immunoSEQ multiplex PCR; TCRdb's version includes in-frame clones alone and lacks a portion of them. This sample's clone table lists 150,000 to 250,000 clones. Whole-study findings and limits: V segments that were indistinguishable, TRBV6-2 and TRBV6-3 among them, were omitted from analysis.

At collection, donors were nominally healthy, but unrecorded immune exposures were probable. A note on this clone: The antigen is not known.

V and J are TRBV6-5 and TRBJ2-5, with 7 bases matching TRBD1. The TCR comes from a boy between 10 and 17 years old in good health and CMV-seronegative. Sample: PBMCs. CDR3 bases: TGTGCCAGCAGAAACAGGGGATGGGAGACCCAGTACTTC. Its translation is CASRNRGWETQYF.